These 23 T cell receptor beta chains were all obtained from the same sample, sequenced in a study of regulatory T cells in long-lasting Graves disease. Time point noted: newly diagnosed GD, antithyroid drugs for less than 3 months. PBMC-extracted RNA yielded the TCR library. Arm-PCR of CDR3 regions and iRepertoire HTBI primers were the basis on which TCR beta libraries were built. TCRdb ran MiXCR on the multiplex PCR reads and lists one entry per CDR3 protein. The table shows hundreds of thousands of distinct CDR3 sequences, with around 15% occurring only once. The sample in question was peripheral blood mononuclear cells (PBMCs), obtained at new diagnosis, from a patient treated with antithyroid drugs. All receptors derive from a female donor with Graves disease.

The table lists this clonotype with many counts. V and J are TRBV4-2 and TRBJ1-1; the match to TRBD1 covers 11 bases. The CDR3 extends over 15 amino acids. Germline trimming cut 6 bases from V and 4 bases from J; bases unmatched to any gene: 7. Germline loops: CDR1 LGHNA, CDR2 YNFKEQ. The CDR3 DNA reads as TGTGCCAGCAGAAAGTTCGGACAGGGGGCCACTGAAGCTTTCTTT. As protein: CASRKFGQGATEAFF.

The J gene is TRBJ1-1, the V gene TRBV5-6; D possibly corresponds to TRBD1 (6 bases). Germline V lookup: CDR1 SGHDT, CDR2 YYEEEE. CDR3 length equals 14 residues. The ends were cut back, 2 bases at V and 1 base at J, with 9 bases in the middle. The CDR3 spells CASSFRGANTEAFF. The CDR3 DNA is TGTGCCAGCAGCTTTAGGGGGGCGAACACTGAAGCTTTCTTT.

This clonotype was recorded many times. The V and J genes are TRBV13 and TRBJ1-1; D gene ambiguous. In germline, CDR1 is PRHDT, CDR2 FYEKMQ (reference sequence). The V end lost 5 bases, the J end lost 0 bases, and 13 bases lay between the germline ends. The CDR3 is made up of 15 amino acids. The CDR3 nucleotides read TGTGCCAGCAGCACAGACGAATGGATGAACACTGAAGCTTTCTTT. This translates into CASSTDEWMNTEAFF.

This clonotype was detected only once. This chain connects TRBV7-3 to TRBJ2-7; D ambiguous. Trimming cost V 6 bases and J 1 base, with 13 bases left between them. Germline CDR1 and CDR2: SGHTA and FQGTGA. The CDR3 loop spans 14 amino acids. Written as DNA, the CDR3 is TGTGCCAGCAGTCCAACGGGTCTGTCCTACGAGCAGTACTTC. Protein product: CASSPTGLSYEQYF. Full variable domain (missing parts from reference TRBV7-3 and TRBJ2-7): GAGVSQTPSNKVTEKGKYVELRCDPISGHTALYWYRQSLGQGPEFLIYFQGTGAADDSGLPNDRFFAVRPEGSVSTLKIQRTERGDSAVYLCASSPTGLSYEQYFGPGTRLTVT.

This clonotype was recorded many times. The genes are TRBV6-1 and TRBJ1-1; a possible D gene is TRBD1 (6 bases). The CDR3 is 13 residues long. V was shortened by 11 bases and J by 1 base, with 14 bases between the two germline ends. Germline V gene lookup returns CDR1 MNHNS and CDR2 SASEGT. The CDR3 bases are TGTGCCTCGCGACAGGTTGAGAACACTGAAGCTTTCTTT. Its protein product is CASRQVENTEAFF.

This clonotype was detected many times. V usage is TRBV7-4 and J usage is TRBJ1-5; unclear D gene. CDR1 and CDR2 (germline): SGHVT, SQSDAQ. The V gene lost 3 bases and the J gene lost 6 bases, with 9 bases spanning the gap. The CDR3 length is 13 residues. In nucleotides, the CDR3 is TGTGCCAGCAGCTTGGACTGTAGTCAGCCCCAGCATTTT. Translation gives CASSLDCSQPQHF.

This clonotype was detected many times. The genes are TRBV12-3 or TRBV12-4 and TRBJ1-5; TRBD1 matches at 9 bases. This CDR3 is built from 15 residues. Losses at the gene ends were 6 bases for V and 6 bases for J; bases not matched to a gene: 9. The chain's CDR3 is CASSPTGGLVQPQHF. DNA of the CDR3: TGTGCCAGCAGCCCGACAGGGGGGTTGGTTCAGCCCCAGCATTTT.

The chain carries TRBV5-6 and TRBJ2-1, with 10 bases aligning to TRBD2. Trimming at V came to 4 bases and at J to 8 bases, leaving 21 bases not matched to a gene. Germline assignment: CDR1 SGHDT and CDR2 YYEEEE. The CDR3 is made up of 19 amino acids. CDR3 protein: CASSTPSGRAGEAVDEQFF. The DNA of the CDR3 is TGTGCCAGCAGCACCCCCAGCGGGAGGGCCGGTGAGGCCGTAGATGAGCAGTTCTTC.

At least ten counts were recorded for this clonotype. The V gene is TRBV28, the J gene TRBJ2-3; 13 bases align to TRBD2. This CDR3 spans 17 amino acids. Germline-derived CDR1 and CDR2 are MDHEN and SYDVKM. V gave up 5 bases and J gave up 1 base; unmatched junction bases: 6. The CDR3 is CASSGRTSGRGTDTQYF. For the CDR3, the DNA is TGTGCCAGCAGTGGCCGGACTAGCGGGAGAGGCACAGATACGCAGTATTTT.

This clonotype was seen repeatedly, ten times or more. The V gene is TRBV12-5, the J gene TRBJ1-1; weak D call: TRBD1 (6 bases). CDR1 and CDR2 from the germline V gene are LGHNT and FRNRAP. The ends were cut back, 6 bases at V and 4 bases at J, with 18 bases in the middle. The CDR3 is 15 residues long. CDR3 sequence: CASGPDTGITTEAFF. The CDR3 DNA reads TGTGCTAGTGGCCCAGACACAGGGATCACCACTGAAGCTTTCTTT.

This clonotype was counted ten times or more. The chain has TRBV27 and TRBJ1-1; no firm D call. Trimming removed 5 bases from V and 0 bases from J, with 7 bases in between. Germline lookup yields CDR1 MNHEY and CDR2 SMNVEV (reference sequence). The CDR3 is made up of 13 amino acids. CDR3 amino acids: CASSSLMNTEAFF. The CDR3, as DNA: TGTGCCAGCAGTAGTCTAATGAACACTGAAGCTTTCTTT.

This clonotype was counted ten times or more. The chain uses TRBV6-2 or TRBV6-3 and TRBJ1-5; D gene uncertain. From germline, CDR1 is MNHEY and CDR2 SVGEGT. The V and J ends lost 5 bases and 4 bases respectively, with 12 bases between them. This CDR3 has 14 amino acids. The CDR3 coding sequence is TGTGCCAGCAGTGTGGACTGGGGTAATCAGCCCCAGCATTTT. Translated, it gives CASSVDWGNQPQHF.

This clonotype was counted at least ten times. This sequence joins TRBV6-1 and TRBJ2-1; either TRBD1 or TRBD2 may supply D (5 bases each). This CDR3 region has 15 residues. The V end lost 6 bases, the J end lost 3 bases, and 15 bases lay between the germline ends. CDR1 is MNHNS and CDR2 is SASEGT in the germline V gene. The DNA of the CDR3 is TGTGCCAGCAGCCGGGACCGCCTAGACTACAATGAGCAGTTCTTC. Protein sequence: CASSRDRLDYNEQFF.

This clonotype was detected ten times or more. The V and J genes are TRBV20-1 and TRBJ2-7; 12 positions agree with TRBD2. Germline CDR1 reads DFQATT; CDR2 reads SNEGSKA (reference sequence). This CDR3 has 15 residues. V shed 1 base, J shed 3 bases, and the junction held 4 bases outside the gene matches. CDR3: CSARASTSGSYEQYF. In DNA form, the CDR3 reads TGCAGTGCTAGAGCCTCGACTAGCGGGAGCTACGAGCAGTACTTC.

This clonotype was counted only a few times. The chain links TRBV24-1 to TRBJ2-1; 8 bases are a match to TRBD1. V lost 4 bases and J lost 8; bases outside the gene matches: 3. Germline loops: CDR1 KGHDR, CDR2 SFDVKD. The CDR3 runs to 13 residues. CDR3 sequence reads: CATSDEQGDEQFF. The CDR3 region has the DNA TGTGCCACCAGTGACGAACAGGGGGATGAGCAGTTCTTC.

At least ten counts were recorded for this clonotype. The chain carries TRBV28 and TRBJ1-2, with a tentative D call TRBD1 (6 bases). V was cut by 11 bases and J by 7 bases, with 17 bases left in between. This CDR3 is built from 12 residues. Germline assignment: CDR1 MDHEN and CDR2 SYDVKM. The CDR3, as DNA: TGTGCCTCCTCGGGGGGGCGTCTTGGCTACACCTTC. It codes for CASSGGRLGYTF.

CDR3 in amino acids: CASSNSKSATGELFF. The CDR3 DNA follows: TGTGCCAGCAGCAACAGTAAAAGTGCCACCGGGGAGCTGTTTTTT. The V gene is TRBV7-8, the J gene TRBJ2-2, with D unclear. The length of the CDR3 is 15 residues. The ends were cut back, 5 bases at V and 4 bases at J, with 14 bases in the middle. Per germline, CDR1 SGHVS and CDR2 FQNEAQ. Full variable domain (missing parts from reference TRBV7-8 and TRBJ2-2): GAGVSQSPRYKVAKRGQDVALRCDPISGHVSLFWYQQALGQGPEFLTYFQNEAQLDKSGLPSDRFFAERPEGSVSTLKIQRTQQEDSAVYLCASSNSKSATGELFFGEGSRLTVL.

This clonotype has at least ten counts. The chain is built from TRBV4-3 and TRBJ2-1; the D is unclear. Germline V lookup: CDR1 LGHNA, CDR2 YSLEER. The CDR3 totals 17 residues. Trimming took off 0 bases at V and 1 base at J, with 13 bases between the two ends. The CDR3 nucleotides read TGCGCCAGCAGCCAAGAACAGCACCACGTATCCTACAATGAGCAGTTCTTC. Its protein is CASSQEQHHVSYNEQFF.

The chain joins TRBV11-2 to TRBJ2-1; TRBD2 matches at 14 bases. V lost 4 bases and J lost 3; bases outside the gene matches: 8. Germline V lookup: CDR1 SGHAT, CDR2 FQNNGV. There are 18 residues in the CDR3. The CDR3 DNA is TGTGCCAGCAGCTCGACTAGCGGGAGGGCCGTAGTCTACAATGAGCAGTTCTTC. The encoded protein is CASSSTSGRAVVYNEQFF.

In its sample, this clonotype was seen many times. The genes are TRBV3-1 and TRBJ2-1; possibly TRBD1 for D (6 bases). This CDR3 comprises 16 residues. Germline values: CDR1 LGHDT, CDR2 YNNKEL (reference sequence). V lost 0 bases and J lost 7, with 16 bases in between. Here the CDR3 DNA reads TGTGCCAGCAGCCAAGACAGGGGTCGTGGCGTGAATGAGCAGTTCTTC. Its translation is CASSQDRGRGVNEQFF.

The gene calls are TRBV12-3 or TRBV12-4 and TRBJ2-1, with 10 bases fitting TRBD1. This CDR3 has 16 amino acids. After removal of 4 bases from V and 9 bases from J, the junction contained 12 bases not matched to a gene. This CDR3 reads CASSSRGGQGGGEQFF. DNA of the CDR3: TGTGCCAGCAGTTCCCGGGGCGGACAGGGGGGAGGTGAGCAGTTCTTC.

This clonotype was seen ten or more times. The rearrangement uses TRBV15 and TRBJ2-3; TRBD1 might be the D (5 bases). Trimming left V 1 base short and J 4 bases short, with 12 bases between. The CDR3 runs to 15 residues. Germline CDR1 reads LNHNV; CDR2 reads YYDKDF (reference sequence). The CDR3 region has the DNA TGTGCCACCAGCAGAGGATCCCTCAGGGCAGATACGCAGTATTTT. It codes for CATSRGSLRADTQYF. Using reference TRBV15 and TRBJ2-3 for the parts outside the CDR3, the full variable domain is DAMVIQNPRYQVTQFGKPVTLSCSQTLNHNVMYWYQQKSSQAPKLLFHYYDKDFNNEADTPDNFQSRRPNTSFCFLDIRSPGLGDTAMYLCATSRGSLRADTQYFGPGTRLTVL.

This clonotype has at least ten counts. CDR3 sequence: CASSPWRVTSGNTIYF. DNA for the CDR3: TGTGCCAGCAGTCCCTGGAGGGTTACCTCTGGAAACACCATATATTTT. The chain is built from TRBV28 and TRBJ1-3, with D uncertain. V lost 5 bases, J lost 0 bases, and 14 bases lay in between. There are 16 residues in the CDR3. Germline V gene data show CDR1 as MDHEN and CDR2 as SYDVKM.